These T cell receptor beta chains were read from a single sample in a study of graft-versus-host responses after intestinal transplantation. Some clones are missing from TCRdb's copy, which holds only in-frame ones; the method was immunoSEQ multiplex PCR. The sample has over 90,000 clones, 90% to 95% seen once. Which antigens these TCRs recognize remains unknown. The material sequenced was unstimulated CD8+ T cells sorted from spleen or lymph node cells, taken before intestinal transplant. The receptor set was obtained from a human donor who received an intestinal transplant. CDR3s include the opening cysteine and the closing phenylalanine or tryptophan. D genes are given only for firm matches. Clone size is not always given. Where it is, it says once, few, many or a class for expanded clones.

size	D	J	V	CDR3	DNA
few	.	TRBJ1-3	TRBV6-5	CASSYGGGSGNTIYF	TGTGCCAGCAGTTACGGCGGGGGCTCTGGAAACACCATATATTTT
.	.	TRBJ2-6	TRBV29-1	CSVGRDSGANVLTF	TGCAGCGTTGGACGGGACTCTGGGGCCAACGTCCTGACTTTC
.	.	TRBJ2-1	TRBV15	CATSSTGHLSYNEQFF	TGTGCCACCAGCAGTACTGGACACCTCTCCTACAATGAGCAGTTCTTC
.	.	TRBJ1-3	TRBV7-2	CASSFEGKTIYF	TGTGCCAGCAGCTTCGAGGGAAAGACCATATATTTT
.	TRBD2	TRBJ2-1	TRBV25-1	CASSGPGTSGYNEQFF	TGTGCCAGCAGTGGGCCCGGGACTAGCGGATACAATGAGCAGTTCTTC
.	TRBD2	TRBJ2-1	TRBV11-2	CASSGREPPNEQFF	TGTGCCAGCAGTGGGCGGGAGCCCCCGAATGAGCAGTTCTTC
few	.	TRBJ1-5	TRBV6-5	CASRAVGQPQHF	TGTGCCAGCCGAGCGGTCGGACAGCCCCAGCATTTT
.	TRBD1	TRBJ1-6	TRBV19	CASSIGGTGGSPLHF	TGTGCCAGTAGTATAGGCGGGACAGGCGGATCACCCCTCCACTTT
.	.	TRBJ1-1	TRBV7-9	CASSSPGGTEAFF	TGTGCCAGCAGCTCTCCGGGGGGCACTGAAGCTTTCTTT
.	TRBD2	TRBJ2-7	TRBV4-1	CASSHPGLAGGGLEQYF	TGCGCCAGCAGCCACCCGGGACTAGCGGGAGGGGGGCTCGAGCAGTACTTC
.	.	TRBJ1-1	TRBV19	CATVGGNTEAFF	TGTGCCACGGTGGGGGGTAACACTGAAGCTTTCTTT
.	.	TRBJ2-1	TRBV9	CASSFSVGDNEQFF	TGTGCCAGCAGCTTTAGCGTGGGTGACAATGAGCAGTTCTTC
.	TRBD1	TRBJ1-6	TRBV27	CASSLDRGYSPLHF	TGTGCCAGCTCTCTGGACAGGGGGTATTCACCCCTCCACTTT
.	TRBD2	TRBJ2-2	TRBV5-5	CASSQFYRGGGGSGELFF	TGTGCCAGCAGCCAATTTTACCGGGGGGGAGGCGGATCCGGGGAGCTGTTTTTT
.	.	TRBJ2-7	TRBV19	CASSPGGPDYEQYF	TGTGCCAGTAGCCCTGGCGGGCCAGACTACGAGCAGTACTTC
.	.	TRBJ2-2	TRBV9	CASSPQQGSGGELFF	TGTGCCAGCAGTCCCCAACAGGGATCGGGCGGGGAGCTGTTTTTT
.	TRBD2	TRBJ2-1	TRBV9	CASSVGLAGGNEQFF	TGTGCCAGCAGCGTAGGACTAGCGGGAGGGAATGAGCAGTTCTTC
.	.	TRBJ2-5	TRBV2	CASSEEVTTLQETQYF	TGTGCCAGCAGTGAAGAGGTGACTACCCTACAAGAGACCCAGTACTTC
.	.	TRBJ2-7	TRBV7-8	CASSPTGKPEQYF	TGTGCCAGCAGCCCTACAGGGAAGCCCGAGCAGTACTTC
few	TRBD1	TRBJ1-1	TRBV5-4	CASSLGGQGEVAFF	TGTGCCAGCAGCTTGGGGGGACAGGGAGAGGTAGCTTTCTTT
.	.	TRBJ1-1	TRBV5-1	CASSFRGNTEAFF	TGCGCCAGCAGCTTTCGGGGTAACACTGAAGCTTTCTTT
once	.	TRBJ1-2	TRBV10-2	CAGGVPTTF	TGCGCCGGAGGGGTCCCTACCACCTTC
.	.	TRBJ2-7	TRBV14	CASSHGYEQYF	TGTGCCAGCAGCCACGGCTACGAGCAGTACTTC
.	.	TRBJ2-1	TRBV6-6	CASSPRTYNEQFF	TGTGCCAGCAGTCCCCGTACCTACAATGAGCAGTTCTTC
.	TRBD1	TRBJ2-3	TRBV27	CASSFGTGPDTQYF	TGTGCCAGCAGTTTCGGGACAGGGCCGGATACGCAGTATTTT
.	.	TRBJ1-1	TRBV5-1	CASSLGATEAFF	TGCGCCAGCAGCTTGGGGGCAACTGAAGCTTTCTTT
once	.	TRBJ2-3	TRBV27	CASRRSTDTQYF	TGTGCCAGCAGGAGAAGCACAGATACGCAGTATTTT
.	.	TRBJ2-3	TRBV9	CASSVPGLDTQYF	TGTGCCAGCAGCGTTCCGGGTCTAGATACGCAGTATTTT
.	.	TRBJ2-7	TRBV27	CASSLSSGSYEQYF	TGTGCCAGCAGTCTATCCTCAGGGTCCTACGAGCAGTACTTC
.	TRBD1	TRBJ2-2	TRBV7-6	CASSNRDRDSGELFF	TGTGCCAGCAGCAACCGGGACAGGGACTCCGGGGAGCTGTTTTTT
once	TRBD2	TRBJ2-3	TRBV15	CATSPGTSGGLMDTQYF	TGTGCCACCAGCCCAGGGACTAGCGGGGGCCTAATGGATACGCAGTATTTT
.	.	TRBJ2-1	TRBV19	CASRTRAASYNEQFF	TGTGCCAGTAGGACTAGAGCGGCTTCCTACAATGAGCAGTTCTTC
few	.	TRBJ1-5	TRBV27	CASSSNGGIMPQHF	TGTGCCAGCAGTTCAAACGGAGGAATTATGCCCCAGCATTTT
.	.	TRBJ1-5	TRBV28	CASSLFQANQPQHF	TGTGCCAGCAGTTTATTCCAGGCCAATCAGCCCCAGCATTTT
.	TRBD1	TRBJ2-7	TRBV28	CASSLHPTGTGVQYF	TGTGCCAGCAGTTTACACCCAACCGGGACAGGCGTGCAGTACTTC
once	.	TRBJ1-2	TRBV7-2	CASSPSPSRGSFGYTF	TGTGCCAGCAGCCCGTCCCCTTCGAGGGGGTCCTTTGGCTACACCTTC
.	.	TRBJ2-1	TRBV27	CASSPGDEQFF	TGTGCCAGCTCTCCGGGTGATGAGCAGTTCTTC
.	TRBD1	TRBJ1-2	TRBV11-2	CASSASPGTGIRGYTF	TGTGCCAGCAGCGCGTCTCCCGGGACAGGGATTCGCGGCTACACCTTC
.	TRBD2	TRBJ2-1	TRBV4-1	CASSQDLAEAYNEQFF	TGCGCCAGCAGCCAAGATCTAGCGGAGGCCTACAATGAGCAGTTCTTC
.	TRBD1	TRBJ2-4	TRBV10-1	CASRGQGAKNIQYF	TGCGCCAGCAGGGGACAGGGCGCCAAAAACATTCAGTACTTC
.	.	TRBJ2-2	TRBV7-6	CASSSWDSLNTGELFF	TGTGCCAGCAGCTCTTGGGACTCTCTGAACACCGGGGAGCTGTTTTTT
.	TRBD2	TRBJ2-2	TRBV28	CASTPTSGVFGELFF	TGTGCCAGCACTCCGACTAGCGGGGTTTTCGGGGAGCTGTTTTTT
.	.	TRBJ1-1	TRBV5-1	CASSGGQNTEAFF	TGCGCCAGCAGCGGGGGACAGAACACTGAAGCTTTCTTT
.	TRBD2	TRBJ2-5	TRBV7-9	CASSLAQLGLIQETQYF	TGTGCCAGCAGCTTAGCGCAGTTGGGACTAATCCAAGAGACCCAGTACTTC
.	TRBD1	TRBJ1-2	TRBV4-1	CASSQAQGDYGYTF	TGCGCCAGCAGCCAAGCGCAGGGGGACTATGGCTACACCTTC
.	TRBD1	TRBJ1-2	TRBV7-2	CASRQTGDYGYTF	TGTGCCAGCAGGCAAACAGGGGACTATGGCTACACCTTC
.	.	TRBJ1-1	TRBV6-4	CATMEDSVMNTEAFF	TGTGCCACGATGGAGGATTCGGTCATGAACACTGAAGCTTTCTTT
.	.	TRBJ1-2	TRBV5-1	CASSFDGDGYTF	TGCGCCAGCAGCTTCGACGGGGATGGCTACACCTTC
.	TRBD1	TRBJ1-1	TRBV30	CACGKGQGNEAFF	TGTGCCTGTGGGAAGGGACAGGGGAACGAAGCTTTCTTT
.	TRBD1	TRBJ1-6	TRBV15	CATSIRQGRSPLHF	TGTGCCACCAGCATCCGACAGGGTCGATCACCCCTCCACTTT
.	TRBD1	TRBJ1-5	TRBV6-1	CASNHRGGDQPQHF	TGTGCCAGCAACCACAGGGGGGGGGATCAGCCCCAGCATTTT
.	.	TRBJ2-7	TRBV6-5	CASSYLSGQPYEQYF	TGTGCCAGCAGTTACCTCTCTGGACAGCCCTACGAGCAGTACTTC
.	TRBD1	TRBJ1-1	TRBV7-6	CATRTGDYTEAFF	TGTGCCACCCGGACAGGGGACTACACTGAAGCTTTCTTT
.	TRBD1	TRBJ1-1	TRBV7-6	CASSQGGSGTEAFF	TGTGCCAGCAGCCAGGGGGGTTCGGGCACTGAAGCTTTCTTT
.	.	TRBJ2-7	TRBV2	CASSGSYEQYF	TGTGCCAGCAGTGGTAGTTACGAGCAGTACTTC